Presented here are 13 T cell receptor beta chains from one specimen sequenced in a study of T cells in tumors after PD-1 blockade (dated by TCRdb to the late 2010s). Libraries came from the immunoSEQ multiplex PCR assay. TCRdb stores this immuneACCESS table with in-frame sequences only. Part of the clones is absent; in the studies checked, under half of the shortfall reflects unresolved V genes, and no reason is known for the rest. Within this sample are around 60,000 clones, with about 82% of them counted one time only. The ten largest clones add up to around an eighth of the sample. The meaning of the sample's time point label: before anti-PD-1 therapy. The source material was PBMCs, sampled before anti-PD-1 treatment. Receptors were obtained from a human donor with basal cell carcinoma.

The rearrangement uses TRBV7-8 and TRBJ1-2, with 8 bases identical to TRBD1. The CDR3 loop spans 14 amino acids. Germline V lookup: CDR1 SGHVS, CDR2 FQNEAQ. V was pared by 5 bases and J by 4 bases, with 6 bases of the junction left unmatched. CDR3 residues: CASSPVTGGYGYTF. In DNA form, the CDR3 reads TGTGCCAGCAGCCCGGTAACAGGGGGCTATGGCTACACCTTC.

The rearrangement joins TRBV7-2 to TRBJ2-2; D not resolved. Germline loops: CDR1 SGHTA, CDR2 FQGNSA. Trimming shortened V by 1 base and J by 2 bases, and 5 bases separated the two germline ends. The length of the CDR3 is 14 residues. The CDR3 spells CASSLGLNTGELFF. CDR3 in DNA: TGTGCCAGCAGCTTAGGACTCAACACCGGGGAGCTGTTTTTT.

The chain has TRBV5-6 and TRBJ2-3; the D call may be TRBD1 or TRBD2 (5 bases each). V lost 0 bases, J lost 5 bases, and 19 bases lay in between. This CDR3 is built from 17 residues. CDR1 is SGHDT and CDR2 is YYEEEE in the germline V gene. The CDR3 DNA follows: TGTGCCAGCAGCTTGGTCAACCGGGGCCGGGCACAAGATACGCAGTATTTT. Its translation is CASSLVNRGRAQDTQYF.

The chain recombines TRBV19 with TRBJ1-3, with D unresolved. Germline CDR1 is LNHDA and CDR2 is SQIVND (reference sequence). The V and J ends lost 7 bases and 0 bases respectively, with 13 bases between them. This CDR3 spans 15 amino acids. The CDR3 nucleotides are TGTGCCAGTACCGCCGGCAGAGGCTCTGGAAACACCATATATTTT. Amino acids: CASTAGRGSGNTIYF.

This chain joins TRBV6-5 and TRBJ2-7; D is ambiguous. CDR3 size: 16 residues. The ends were cut back, 0 bases at V and 5 bases at J, with 17 bases in the middle. Germline CDR1 and CDR2: MNHEY and SVGAGI. The CDR3 is CASSYSVSTRDHEQYF. For the CDR3, the DNA is TGTGCCAGCAGTTACTCTGTCTCTACTCGTGACCACGAGCAGTACTTC.

A note on this clone: One end of the junction is discordant with germline, which a read error may explain. The V gene is TRBV11-3, the J gene TRBJ1-1; 9 nucleotides line up with TRBD1. This CDR3 is built from 15 residues. Germline CDR1 SGHNT, CDR2 YENEEA. CDR3 in DNA: TGTGCCGGCAGCCCAGGACAGGGGACGAACACTGAAGCTTTCTTT. Residues: CAGSPGQGTNTEAFF.

This rearrangement joins TRBV27 to TRBJ2-7; 10 bases are shared with TRBD1. Germline CDR1 and CDR2: MNHEY and SMNVEV (reference sequence). The CDR3 contains 16 residues. Trimming took 7 bases from V and 1 from J; bases not matched to a gene: 10. The CDR3 reads CASNEKGTGVSYEQYF. CDR3 coding DNA: TGTGCCAGCAATGAAAAAGGGACAGGGGTATCCTACGAGCAGTACTTC.

The genes are TRBV7-2 and TRBJ1-3; no clear D gene. V was pared by 1 base and J by 4 bases, with 11 bases between. The CDR3 has 15 residues. Per the germline V gene, CDR1 is SGHTA and CDR2 is FQGNSA. CDR3 coding DNA: TGTGCCAGCAGCTTAGGTCAGGCTTCAGGAAACACCATATATTTT. It codes for CASSLGQASGNTIYF. Complete variable domain (other parts from reference TRBV7-2 and TRBJ1-3): GAGVSQSPSNKVTEKGKDVELRCDPISGHTALYWYRQSLGQGLEFLIYFQGNSAPDKSGLPSDRFSAERTGGSVSTLTIQRTQQEDSAVYLCASSLGQASGNTIYFGEGSWLTVV.

This chain links TRBV4-1 with TRBJ2-4, with a tentative D call TRBD2 (7 bases). The CDR3 extends over 15 amino acids. Per germline, CDR1 MGHRA and CDR2 YSYEKL. Trimming stripped 0 bases from V and 6 bases from J, with 12 bases between. CDR3 nucleotides: TGCGCCAGCAGCCAAGACGGGGGGCCGGGAAACATTCAGTACTTC. This encodes CASSQDGGPGNIQYF.

The V gene is TRBV14, the J gene TRBJ1-6; D call uncertain. This CDR3 has 14 residues. V was trimmed by 0 bases and J by 7 bases, leaving 7 bases between them. Germline-derived CDR1 and CDR2 are SGHDN and FVKESK. CDR3 residues: CASSQDLGNSPLHF. The CDR3, as DNA: TGTGCCAGCAGCCAAGATTTGGGGAATTCACCCCTCCACTTT.

This clone showed up just once. The V call is TRBV30, the J call TRBJ1-2, with D possibly being TRBD1 (5 bases). V gave up 3 bases and J gave up 7 bases, with 12 bases separating them. Germline V gene data show CDR1 as GTSNPN and CDR2 as SVGIG (reference sequence). The CDR3 is 12 residues long. CDR3 region: CAWRLGVGGYTF. CDR3 nucleotides: TGTGCCTGGAGACTGGGGGTGGGTGGCTACACCTTC.

V is TRBV18 and J is TRBJ2-3; 10 bases line up with TRBD2. Germline loops: CDR1 KGHSH, CDR2 LQKENI. This CDR3 region has 16 residues. After removal of 3 bases from V and 2 bases from J, the junction contained 5 bases not matched to a gene. CDR3 amino acids: CASSPTSGATTDTQYF. For the CDR3, the DNA is TGTGCCAGCTCACCCACTAGCGGGGCTACCACAGATACGCAGTATTTT.

The J gene is TRBJ1-1, the V gene TRBV19, with 9 bases aligning to TRBD1. V was pared by 4 bases and J by 4 bases, with 7 bases of the junction left unmatched. The CDR3 consists of 15 residues. The germline V gene has CDR1 LNHDA and CDR2 SQIVND (reference sequence). The CDR3 coding sequence is TGTGCCAGTAGTACCCCGGACAGGGGAATCACTGAAGCTTTCTTT. Translation: CASSTPDRGITEAFF.